The 27 T cell receptor beta chains listed next were all sequenced from one sample in a study of spatial heterogeneity in lung cancer. Time point of the sample: sample taken at primary tumor resection. Material for sequencing was whole RNA from tumor, nontumor lung or frozen PBMC, left unsorted. TCRdb analysed the 5' RACE reads with MiXCR anew, one entry per CDR3 protein. The sample has tens of thousands of distinct CDR3 sequences, less than 15% seen once. The material was PBMCs, obtained at surgery. The receptors shown here come from a male donor with early-stage non-small cell lung cancer.

This chain connects TRBV19 to TRBJ1-2; D is ambiguous. Germline V gene sequence: CDR1 LNHDA, CDR2 SQIVND (reference sequence). The length of the CDR3 is 13 residues. With 5 bases removed from V and 3 bases from J, the gap between germline ends came to 10 bases. DNA of the CDR3: TGTGCCAGTAGTCCACGGGCCCACTATGGCTACACCTTC. Protein: CASSPRAHYGYTF. Full variable domain (remainder filled in from reference TRBV19 and TRBJ1-2): DGGITQSPKYLFRKEGQNVTLSCEQNLNHDAMYWYRQDPGQGLRLIYYSQIVNDFQKGDIAEGYSVSREKKESFPLTVTSAQKNPTAFYLCASSPRAHYGYTFGSGTRLTVV.

V usage is TRBV2 and J usage is TRBJ1-5, with D possibly matching TRBD1 (6 bases). The V gene lost 4 bases and the J gene lost 9 bases, with 13 bases spanning the gap. The germline gives CDR1 SNHLY, CDR2 FYNNEI. This CDR3 is built from 13 residues. The CDR3 sequence: CASSAGGLGPQHF. The CDR3 DNA reads TGTGCCAGCAGTGCGGGGGGCTTGGGGCCCCAGCATTTT.

The chain carries TRBV10-2 and TRBJ2-6; perhaps TRBD1 as D (5 bases). This CDR3 has 16 residues. Germline CDR1 and CDR2: WSHSY and SAAADI. The V and J ends lost 2 bases and 4 bases respectively, with 12 bases between them. In DNA, the CDR3 is TGCGCCAGCAGTGAGGTAGGGGCTGGAGGGGCCAACGTCCTGACTTTC. It encodes CASSEVGAGGANVLTF.

This clonotype was recorded at least ten times. This rearrangement joins TRBV2 to TRBJ2-5; 8 bases line up with TRBD2. Germline-derived CDR1 and CDR2 are SNHLY and FYNNEI. Trimming at V came to 5 bases and at J to 5 bases, leaving 7 bases not matched to a gene. The CDR3 totals 14 residues. The CDR3 DNA reads TGTGCCAGCAGTTCCGGACTAGCTGTCGAGACCCAGTACTTC. Translating it yields CASSSGLAVETQYF.

This sequence joins TRBV12-3 or TRBV12-4 and TRBJ2-1, with a possible D match to TRBD2 (5 bases). CDR3 size: 11 residues. V lost 7 bases and J 10 bases, leaving 11 bases between the germline ends. The chain's CDR3 is CASINTGEQFF. The DNA of the CDR3 is TGTGCCAGCATAAATACGGGGGAGCAGTTCTTC.

The gene calls are TRBV20-1 and TRBJ2-1, with 7 positions matching TRBD2. The CDR3 is made up of 15 amino acids. J was trimmed by 2 bases and V by 5 bases; bases with no gene match: 9. In germline, CDR1 is DFQATT, CDR2 SNEGSKA (reference sequence). CDR3 nucleotides: TGCAGTGCTCCCCCCAGAACTAGCGCCTACAATGAGCAGTTCTTC. It translates to CSAPPRTSAYNEQFF.

Only a few counts were recorded for this clonotype. This chain uses TRBV7-8 with TRBJ1-5; no definite D call. Germline V lookup: CDR1 SGHVS, CDR2 FQNEAQ. The CDR3 covers 13 residues. Between the trimmed V and J ends, which lost 4 bases and 2 bases, there was a span of 6 bases. The CDR3 bases are TGTGCCAGCAGCTCGGGTCGCAATCAGCCCCAGCATTTT. The encoded protein is CASSSGRNQPQHF.

This clonotype has only a few counts. The V and J genes are TRBV7-2 and TRBJ2-1; 7 positions match TRBD1. Looked up from germline, CDR1 is SGHTA and CDR2 is FQGNSA. J lost 7 bases, V lost 5 bases, and 8 bases had no gene match. The CDR3 runs 14 residues. In DNA, the CDR3 is TGTGCCAGCAGCCGAGCGCGACAGGGTAATGAGCAGTTCTTC. Translation gives CASSRARQGNEQFF.

This clonotype was seen many times. The chain links TRBV5-1 to TRBJ2-7; the D is unclear. Trimming stripped 7 bases from V and 0 bases from J, with 11 bases between. The CDR3 has 13 amino acids. The germline gives CDR1 SGHRS, CDR2 YFSETQ. The CDR3 region is CASGRDFSYEQYF. CDR3 in DNA: TGCGCCAGCGGACGTGACTTCTCCTACGAGCAGTACTTC.

V is TRBV7-2 and J is TRBJ2-1; D call uncertain. V was clipped by 0 bases and J by 3 bases, with 6 bases between them. The CDR3 loop spans 14 amino acids. Germline V gene data show CDR1 as SGHTA and CDR2 as FQGNSA. CDR3: CASSLAGNYNEQFF. Here the CDR3 DNA reads TGTGCCAGCAGCTTAGCGGGAAACTACAATGAGCAGTTCTTC.

This clonotype has more than one count but fewer than ten. The chain employs TRBV7-9 and TRBJ2-3; D tentatively reads TRBD1 or TRBD2 (5 bases each). The CDR3 contains 14 residues. V lost 2 bases, J lost 5 bases, and 11 bases lay in between. Per the germline V gene, CDR1 is SEHNR and CDR2 is FQNEAQ (reference sequence). This CDR3 reads CASSLMGVKDTQYF. The CDR3 nucleotides are TGTGCCAGCAGCTTAATGGGGGTTAAAGATACGCAGTATTTT.

This clonotype occurred many times. V usage is TRBV6-2 or TRBV6-3 and J usage is TRBJ2-7; D remains unclear. Germline V gene lookup returns CDR1 MNHEY and CDR2 SVGEGT. Trimming stripped 2 bases from V and 2 bases from J, with 10 bases between. This CDR3 has 14 residues. The CDR3 loop is CASSYRGGTYEQYF. The CDR3 coding sequence is TGTGCCAGCAGTTACCGTGGCGGCACCTACGAGCAGTACTTC.

Ten or more counts support this clonotype. The chain has TRBV7-2 and TRBJ2-3; 11 bases line up with TRBD2. The CDR3 consists of 15 residues. The ends lost 6 bases at V and 0 bases at J; junction bases unmatched: 2. The germline V gene has CDR1 SGHTA and CDR2 FQGNSA. The CDR3 protein is CASSRTSGSTDTQYF. CDR3 sequence (DNA): TGTGCCAGCAGTCGGACTAGCGGGAGCACAGATACGCAGTATTTT.

The sample holds many counts of this clonotype. The chain couples TRBV3-1 to TRBJ2-3, with a weak D call TRBD1 (6 bases). The CDR3 spans 16 residues. CDR1 LGHDT and CDR2 YNNKEL come from the germline V gene (reference sequence). The germline V and J ends were trimmed by 2 bases and 2 bases, with 14 bases remaining between them. The CDR3: CASSQPQGSYTDTQYF. CDR3 in DNA: TGTGCCAGCAGCCAACCACAGGGCTCTTACACAGATACGCAGTATTTT.

This clonotype was counted ten times or more. The rearrangement joins TRBV27 to TRBJ1-6; tentative D call: TRBD1 (5 bases). The CDR3 spans 15 residues. Trimming took off 9 bases at V and 5 bases at J, with 17 bases between the two ends. The germline gives CDR1 MNHEY, CDR2 SMNVEV (reference sequence). CDR3 sequence reads: CASSDGRGNNSPLHF. CDR3 in DNA: TGTGCCAGTTCGGATGGGAGGGGCAATAATTCACCCCTCCACTTT.

This chain joins TRBV7-8 and TRBJ1-5; D gene uncertain. This CDR3 spans 16 amino acids. V lost 0 bases and J 7 bases, leaving 16 bases between the germline ends. Germline V gene sequence: CDR1 SGHVS, CDR2 FQNEAQ. Here the CDR3 DNA reads TGTGCCAGCAGCTTAGCGCGGCAGCGGGCAAACCAGCCCCAGCATTTT. Translated, it gives CASSLARQRANQPQHF.

This clonotype appeared a few times. This sequence joins TRBV4-3 and TRBJ2-1; no clear D gene. Germline V lookup: CDR1 LGHNA, CDR2 YSLEER. The CDR3 loop spans 15 amino acids. Trimming cost V 1 base and J 1 base, with 8 bases left between them. The CDR3 coding sequence is TGCGCCAGCAGCCAAGGGTCGGGTTCCTACAATGAGCAGTTCTTC. Its translation is CASSQGSGSYNEQFF.

This clonotype was found a few times. The CDR3 spells CATSATGGMNTEAFF. DNA for the CDR3: TGTGCCACCAGTGCGACAGGGGGCATGAACACTGAAGCTTTCTTT. This chain uses TRBV24-1 with TRBJ1-1, with 10 bases identical to TRBD1. The CDR3 totals 15 residues. From germline, CDR1 is KGHDR and CDR2 SFDVKD. The trim removed 5 bases at V and 0 bases at J, leaving 2 bases unmatched.

V and J are TRBV4-1 and TRBJ1-4; D unclear. This CDR3 region has 13 residues. The V and J ends lost 6 bases and 4 bases respectively, with 9 bases between them. Germline CDR1 MGHRA, CDR2 YSYEKL. CDR3 DNA sequence: TGCGCCAGCAGTCGGGATTTTAATGAAAAACTGTTTTTT. Its protein product is CASSRDFNEKLFF.

The V call is TRBV12-3 or TRBV12-4, the J call TRBJ2-7; D tentatively reads TRBD1 or TRBD2 (5 bases each). Trimming left V 8 bases short and J 0 bases short, with 8 bases between. The CDR3 runs 12 residues. The CDR3 bases are TGTGCCAGCCGAGGGGACTCCTACGAGCAGTACTTC. Translating it yields CASRGDSYEQYF.

This clonotype has a handful of counts. The chain employs TRBV3-1 and TRBJ2-6; TRBD2 might be the D (6 bases). The CDR3 covers 16 residues. Between the trimmed V and J ends, which lost 7 bases and 4 bases, there was a span of 17 bases. Germline CDR1 LGHDT, CDR2 YNNKEL (reference sequence). The chain's CDR3 is CASINTQGGGANVLTF. The CDR3 region has the DNA TGTGCCAGCATCAACACTCAGGGAGGCGGGGCCAACGTCCTGACTTTC. Full variable domain (remainder filled in from reference TRBV3-1 and TRBJ2-6): DTAVSQTPKYLVTQMGNDKSIKCEQNLGHDTMYWYKQDSKKFLKIMFSYNNKELIINETVPNRFSPKSPDKAHLNLHINSLELGDSAVYFCASINTQGGGANVLTFGAGSRLTVL.

J is TRBJ2-3 and V is TRBV20-1; no firm D call. The CDR3 totals 14 residues. Germline V CDR1 and CDR2: DFQATT, SNEGSKA (reference sequence). V was trimmed by 4 bases and J by 1 base, leaving 12 bases between them. Here the CDR3 DNA reads TGCAGTGCTAAGTCACCCCTGGGCACAGATACGCAGTATTTT. This sequence encodes CSAKSPLGTDTQYF.

This chain connects TRBV20-1 to TRBJ2-3, with D unclear. Germline CDR1 reads DFQATT; CDR2 reads SNEGSKA (reference sequence). V was pared by 3 bases and J by 0 bases, with 13 bases between. The CDR3 spans 15 residues. As DNA, the CDR3 is TGCAGTGCTAGTATTCGCACCGCTAGCACAGATACGCAGTATTTT. Its translation is CSASIRTASTDTQYF.

Concerning this clonotype: A much larger clone is a single base away; this may be a read error. The gene calls are TRBV7-9 and TRBJ1-1; D is unclear. Per the germline V gene, CDR1 is SEHNR and CDR2 is FQNEAQ (reference sequence). The CDR3 runs to 13 residues. The CDR3 spells CASGFSSAAEAFF. Here the CDR3 DNA reads TGTGCCAGCGGCTTCTCCTCGGCGGCTGAAGCTTTCTTT.

This clonotype came up many times. The chain has TRBV29-1 and TRBJ1-1; D not certain. The CDR3 contains 13 residues. Germline V gives CDR1 SQVTM, CDR2 ANQGSEA. V was clipped by 7 bases and J by 0 bases, with 12 bases between them. CDR3 coding DNA: TGCAGCGCCGGGGTCACCGTGAACACTGAAGCTTTCTTT. Residues: CSAGVTVNTEAFF.

This clonotype was counted a single time. The chain employs TRBV28 and TRBJ2-7; the match to TRBD1 covers 10 bases. The germline gives CDR1 MDHEN, CDR2 SYDVKM. The CDR3 loop spans 17 amino acids. V lost 2 bases to trimming and J lost 4 bases; unmatched junction nucleotides: 11. The CDR3 nucleotides read TGTGCCAGCAGTTTAAGATCGACAGGGGGCCTGCTTTACGAGCAGTACTTC. The encoded protein is CASSLRSTGGLLYEQYF. Variable domain in full (rest from reference TRBV28 and TRBJ2-7): DVKVTQSSRYLVKRTGEKVFLECVQDMDHENMFWYRQDPGLGLRLIYFSYDVKMKEKGDIPEGYSVSREKKERFSLILESASTNQTSMYLCASSLRSTGGLLYEQYFGPGTRLTVT.

This clonotype occurred once. The gene calls are TRBV16 and TRBJ1-1; D is ambiguous. Germline V lookup: CDR1 KGHSY, CDR2 FQNENV. The CDR3 consists of 15 residues. V lost 0 bases and J 1 base, leaving 9 bases between the germline ends. The CDR3 nucleotides read TGTGCCAGCAGCCAATCGGGCGGAGCGAACACTGAAGCTTTCTTT. Its protein product is CASSQSGGANTEAFF.